This TCR beta chain appears in the sequencing data of a study of CD8 T cells in ankylosing spondylitis. Regarding the study as a whole: Earlier work had already found some motif variants in reactive arthritis synovial fluid and blood. Disease-linked clones reportedly concentrated significantly in matched ankylosing spondylitis synovial fluid. The disease-linked clones had a CD8+ phenotype and low blood frequencies. For ankylosing spondylitis blood, a TCR beta motif of several highly homologous variants appeared characteristic.

As regards this clonotype: The antigen is not known.

One entry per CDR3 protein, called by TCRdb with MiXCR from the 5' RACE reads. The table records around 770,000 distinct CDR3 sequences, 12% of them present only once. V lost 3 bases, J lost 4 bases, and 19 bases lay in between. CDR1 and CDR2 from the germline V gene are SGHAT and FQNNGV. This CDR3 is built from 16 residues. The TCR was taken from a male donor with ankylosing spondylitis. The chain carries TRBV11-2 and TRBJ2-7; D gene unclear. What was sequenced was blood, either unsorted or a sorted T cell fraction (not recorded which). The CDR3 DNA sequence: TGTGCCAGCAGCTTCTCATCGGCTTTGTTCGAGTACGAGCAGTACTTC. It codes for CASSFSSALFEYEQYF.